This T cell receptor (beta chain) came from a study of blood T cell repertoires in COVID-19. Study as a whole: Sites across the United States, Italy and Spain contributed samples from acute and convalescent COVID-19. T cells, B-cell-depleted T cells, or PBMCs provided the cDNA or gDNA that served as material.

Source study methods: Using reference gene primer amplification, nucleated cell counts were estimated. The protocol was immunoSEQ multiplex PCR, while the TCRdb copy is restricted to in-frame clones and leaves out a portion. That table gives V, J and clone size, and the DNA gave D and trimming. The profile shows 650,000 to 800,000 clones, 90% of them singletons. The CDR3 length is 15 residues. The ends lost 4 bases at V and 5 bases at J; junction bases unmatched: 8. The germline gives CDR1 MDHEN, CDR2 SYDVKM. The receptor was isolated from a woman under 30 with acute or convalescent COVID-19. The chain is built from TRBV28 and TRBJ2-5; 9 bases map to TRBD1. The sequenced material came from peripheral blood. CDR3 DNA sequence: TGTGCCAGCAGTTACTCACAGGGGGCGGGGGAGACCCAGTACTTC. This encodes CASSYSQGAGETQYF.